Listed here are 13 T cell receptor beta chains from one sample, sequenced in a study of T cells in localized non-small cell lung cancer. The protocol was immunoSEQ multiplex PCR, while the TCRdb copy is restricted to in-frame clones and leaves out a portion. The sample lists 1,500 to 2,500 clones; roughly 22% were seen once. Sequencing used lung tumor tissue, obtained before any cancer treatment. These receptors were collected from a woman aged 40-69 years with stage I lung adenocarcinoma.

This clone was picked up a small number of times. The chain uses TRBV1 and TRBJ2-3; TRBD2 is taken as the D call from the table, unchecked against the DNA. TRBV1 is labeled a pseudogene. The CDR3 contains 20 residues. The CDR3 here is CASSQGHPTRGASGGYTQYF. The CDR3 DNA follows: TGCGCCAGCAGCCAAGGTCACCCCACTAGGGGTGCTAGCGGGGGGTATACGCAGTATTTT.

This sequence joins TRBV11-1 and TRBJ2-7, with 9 bases identical to TRBD1. The junction had 18 bases not matched to a gene; V was cut back by 0 bases and J by 9 bases. Germline V lookup: CDR1 SGHAT, CDR2 FQDESV (reference sequence). The CDR3 runs 18 residues. The DNA for the CDR3 is TGTGCCAGCAGCTTAGCGGAGCCGACAGGGGGAGGCCTACGAGGGCAGTACTTC. Its translation: CASSLAEPTGGGLRGQYF. Using reference TRBV11-1 and TRBJ2-7 for the parts outside the CDR3, the full variable domain is EAEVAQSPRYKITEKSQAVAFWCDPISGHATLYWYRQILGQGPELLVQFQDESVVDDSQLPKDRFSAERLKGVDSTLKIQPAELGDSAMYLCASSLAEPTGGGLRGQYFGPGTRLTVT.

Within the sample, this clone is large (0.1 to 1%). The rearrangement links TRBV6-8 to TRBJ1-1; D gene uncertain. The germline V and J ends were trimmed by 7 bases and 4 bases, with 16 bases remaining between them. In germline, CDR1 is MNHGY, CDR2 SAAAGT. The CDR3 contains 14 residues. CDR3 bases: TGTGCCAGCACCGAAGAGGGAGGTGGCACTGAAGCTTTCTTT. As protein: CASTEEGGGTEAFF.

This clone was detected a few times. The rearrangement uses TRBV30 and TRBJ1-1; D call uncertain. V was trimmed by 2 bases and J by 7 bases, leaving 14 bases between them. Germline CDR1 is GTSNPN and CDR2 is SVGIG (reference sequence). This CDR3 spans 13 amino acids. CDR3 sequence reads: CAWSPGRYFEAFF. CDR3 nucleotides: TGTGCCTGGAGTCCGGGAAGGTACTTTGAAGCTTTCTTT.

The chain uses TRBV29-1 and TRBJ1-2; 8 bases are shared with TRBD1. The CDR3 covers 12 residues. Germline values: CDR1 SQVTM, CDR2 ANQGSEA. J lost 7 bases, V lost 6 bases, and 7 bases had no gene match. CDR3 in amino acids: CSVGQGLGGYTF. The CDR3 DNA reads as TGCAGCGTCGGACAGGGACTGGGTGGCTACACCTTC. The entire variable domain, with the rest obtained from reference TRBV29-1 and TRBJ1-2, is as follows: SAVISQKPSRDICQRGTSLTIQCQVDSQVTMMFWYRQQPGQSLTLIATANQGSEATYESGFVIDKFPISRPNLTFSTLTVSNMSPEDSSIYLCSVGQGLGGYTFGSGTRLTVV.

This chain uses TRBV6-8 with TRBJ1-2; D gene uncertain. This CDR3 is built from 14 residues. Between the trimmed V and J ends, which lost 0 bases and 2 bases, there was a span of 7 bases. Germline CDR1 MNHGY, CDR2 SAAAGT. CDR3 sequence reads: CASSYSGVNYGYTF. In DNA, the CDR3 is TGTGCCAGCAGTTACTCCGGAGTGAACTATGGCTACACCTTC.

This clone was recorded a few times. J is TRBJ2-6 and V is TRBV9; D remains unclear. Germline CDR1 SGDLS, CDR2 YYNGEE. There are 18 residues in the CDR3. Deletions cut 7 bases from V and 4 bases from J, with 24 bases between. CDR3 in DNA: TGTGCCAGCCACTTGGAGCTGCTTTTAAGGAACGGGGCCAACGTCCTGACTTTC. It specifies CASHLELLLRNGANVLTF.

This clone has a handful of counts. V and J are TRBV30 and TRBJ2-7; D call uncertain. This CDR3 is built from 13 residues. Deletions cut 2 bases from V and 2 bases from J, with 10 bases between. Germline values: CDR1 GTSNPN, CDR2 SVGIG (reference sequence). Here the CDR3 DNA reads TGTGCCTGGAGTTCCGCAGACGCCTACGAGCAGTACTTC. This sequence encodes CAWSSADAYEQYF.

This clone is termed medium-sized. The chain links TRBV28 to TRBJ1-2, with 10 bases lining up with TRBD1. After removal of 6 bases from V and 3 bases from J, the junction contained 4 bases not matched to a gene. The CDR3 has 14 amino acids. Germline V lookup: CDR1 MDHEN, CDR2 SYDVKM. CDR3: CASSTGTGDYGYTF. CDR3 bases: TGTGCCAGCAGCACCGGGACAGGGGACTATGGCTACACCTTC.

This clone was counted a few times. This chain connects TRBV18 to TRBJ1-1; D remains ambiguous. Germline loops: CDR1 KGHSH, CDR2 LQKENI. V lost 0 bases and J 1 base, leaving 3 bases between the germline ends. The CDR3 sequence is 13 residues long. The CDR3 is CASSPPENTEAFF. CDR3 sequence (DNA): TGTGCCAGCTCACCACCGGAGAACACTGAAGCTTTCTTT.

Only a few counts were recorded for this clone. The V gene is TRBV7-5, the J gene TRBJ1-6; the D call TRBD1 from the table was never checked on the DNA. TRBV7-5 is a pseudogene. This CDR3 contains 15 residues. The CDR3 DNA reads as TGTGCCAGCAGCTTCGAGACAGGGTTTAGTTCACCCCTCCACTTT. The encoded protein is CASSFETGFSSPLHF.

The J gene is TRBJ2-2, the V gene TRBV11-3, with 11 bases identical to TRBD2. Per the germline V gene, CDR1 is SGHNT and CDR2 is YENEEA. V shed 6 bases and J 2 bases; nucleotides not matched to a gene: 8. The CDR3 contains 17 residues. The CDR3 DNA reads as TGTGCCAGCAGGACTAGCGGGGCACTTTTAAACACCGGGGAGCTGTTTTTT. This encodes CASRTSGALLNTGELFF.

The DNA of the CDR3 is TGTGCCAGCAGCCAGACAGGGTGGGATTCACCCCTCCACTTT. Translated, it gives CASSQTGWDSPLHF. The rearrangement joins TRBV6-8 to TRBJ1-6; the match to TRBD1 covers 7 bases. V gave up 6 bases and J gave up 8 bases; unmatched junction bases: 7. The V gene's germline CDR1 is MNHGY and CDR2 SAAAGT. This CDR3 has 14 amino acids.